These 22 T cell receptor beta chains came from one sample sequenced in a study of read filtering for tumor transcriptome and immune sequencing. From approximately 430 ng of RNA, a library with molecular barcoded alpha/delta and beta/gamma adaptors was made. TCRdb re-called the reads with MiXCR, one entry per CDR3 protein. The data contain tens of thousands of distinct CDR3 sequences, less than 15% of them singletons. What was sequenced was a population of CD138-negative cells sorted from bone marrow. The source of these receptors is a donor aged 40 or over with multiple myeloma.

This clonotype has at least ten counts. The J gene is TRBJ2-1, the V gene TRBV7-2, with 10 bases identical to TRBD2. V lost 6 bases and J lost 6; bases outside the gene matches: 8. The germline V gene has CDR1 SGHTA and CDR2 FQGNSA. The CDR3 runs to 15 residues. DNA for the CDR3: TGTGCCAGCAGTTGGAGTAGCGGGGGGATCAATGAGCAGTTCTTC. It codes for CASSWSSGGINEQFF.

This clonotype was recorded many times. The chain is built from TRBV19 and TRBJ2-2, with no clear D. Germline values: CDR1 LNHDA, CDR2 SQIVND (reference sequence). The CDR3 has 14 residues. Trimming shortened V by 5 bases and J by 1 base, and 8 bases separated the two germline ends. CDR3 protein: CASSPFKNTGELFF. CDR3 in DNA: TGTGCCAGTAGTCCCTTCAAGAACACCGGGGAGCTGTTTTTT.

This clonotype was counted many times. The junction does not match germline at one end; this may be a read error. This rearrangement joins TRBV7-7 to TRBJ2-1, with D possibly TRBD1 on 6 matching bases. Germline CDR1 reads SSHAT; CDR2 reads FNYEAQ (reference sequence). This CDR3 is 15 amino acids long. CDR3 sequence (DNA): TGTGCTAGCAGCCCAGGGGAGAGCTCCTACAATGAGCAGTTCTTC. Translated: CASSPGESSYNEQFF.

This clonotype has a count of ten or more. V and J are TRBV9 and TRBJ2-1; D is possibly TRBD1 (6 bases). Germline-derived CDR1 and CDR2 are SGDLS and YYNGEE. The CDR3 is made up of 15 amino acids. Trimming cost V 1 base and J 0 bases, with 8 bases left between them. The CDR3 region has the DNA TGTGCCAGCAGCGTATGGGGACACTCCTACAATGAGCAGTTCTTC. It yields the protein CASSVWGHSYNEQFF.

This clonotype was picked up many times. V usage is TRBV2 and J usage is TRBJ2-1, with 7 bases matching TRBD1. With V trimmed by 5 bases and J by 0 bases, 7 bases remained unmatched. CDR1 and CDR2 from the germline V gene are SNHLY and FYNNEI. This CDR3 is built from 16 residues. The CDR3 protein is CASSHRGTSSYNEQFF. The CDR3 bases are TGTGCCAGCAGTCACAGGGGCACGAGCTCCTACAATGAGCAGTTCTTC.

A few counts support this clonotype. The V and J genes are TRBV7-8 and TRBJ2-2; 8 positions match TRBD1. The V gene end was trimmed by 5 bases and the J gene end by 1 base; junction bases not matched to a gene: 6. The CDR3 consists of 16 residues. Germline V lookup: CDR1 SGHVS, CDR2 FQNEAQ. This CDR3 is CASSLGGTGNTGELFF. The DNA for the CDR3 is TGTGCCAGCAGCCTAGGGGGGACAGGGAACACCGGGGAGCTGTTTTTT.

V and J are TRBV12-3 or TRBV12-4 and TRBJ1-2; D gene ambiguous. This CDR3 is 13 amino acids long. The V and J ends lost 7 bases and 9 bases respectively, with 18 bases between them. The CDR3 here is CASNLRGAHRYTF. DNA for the CDR3: TGTGCCAGCAACCTAAGAGGCGCACACCGCTACACCTTC.

Points on this clonotype: One base away lies a much larger clone, so this may be a sequencing read error. The CDR3 end shows no conserved phenylalanine or tryptophan, and so a read error is likely. This sequence joins TRBV10-3 and TRBJ2-5, with D perhaps matching TRBD1 (5 bases). The CDR3 is made up of 13 amino acids. The germline gives CDR1 ENHRY, CDR2 SYGVKD. Trimming removed 6 bases at V and 2 bases at J, with 10 bases between. CDR3 residues: CAIRDTGQETQYL. The CDR3 DNA reads as TGTGCCATCAGGGACACAGGACAAGAGACCCAGTACCTC.

About this clonotype itself: Because it lacks the conserved phenylalanine or tryptophan at the end, this CDR3 is likely a read error. This CDR3 reads CASSRPGLAGGKANTGELFS. As DNA, the CDR3 is TGCGCCAGCAGTCGACCGGGACTAGCGGGGGGAAAAGCGAACACCGGGGAGCTGTTTTCT. This sequence joins TRBV23-1 and TRBJ2-2; 15 bases map to TRBD2. TRBV23-1 is assigned to the ORF class and has an uncertain function. This CDR3 has 20 residues. The V and J ends lost 4 bases and 0 bases, in that order; junction bases with no gene match: 9.

V gene TRBV7-9 combines with J gene TRBJ2-1; D unresolved. The CDR3 loop spans 13 amino acids. Looked up from germline, CDR1 is SEHNR and CDR2 is FQNEAQ (reference sequence). The ends were cut back, 3 bases at V and 8 bases at J, with 11 bases in the middle. The CDR3 nucleotides are TGTGCCAGCAGCTTCACTGAAATGTATGAGCAGTTCTTC. This gives the protein CASSFTEMYEQFF.

About this clonotype itself: One end of the junction does not line up with germline, which may come from a read error. This chain uses TRBV7-8 with TRBJ2-1; weak D call: TRBD1 (6 bases). CDR3 length: 17 amino acids. Germline-derived CDR1 and CDR2 are SGHVS and FQNEAQ. CDR3 protein: CASSYLQRGFPYNEQFF. The CDR3 bases are TGTGCCAGCAGCTATCTTCAGAGGGGGTTTCCCTACAATGAACAGTTCTTC.

This clonotype was seen ten or more times. The chain combines TRBV3-1 with TRBJ1-1; D ambiguous. The CDR3 length is 16 residues. Trimming shortened V by 1 base and J by 3 bases, and 15 bases separated the two germline ends. The germline CDR1 and CDR2 sequences are LGHDT and YNNKEL (reference sequence). The CDR3 nucleotides read TGTGCCAGCAGCCAAGGGGCGGGAGGGTTCGACACTGAAGCTTTCTTT. The encoded protein is CASSQGAGGFDTEAFF.

This clonotype has ten or more counts. This rearrangement joins TRBV7-2 to TRBJ1-2; D ambiguous. This CDR3 has 12 residues. The germline CDR1 and CDR2 sequences are SGHTA and FQGNSA. V was pared by 3 bases and J by 4 bases, with 6 bases between. The CDR3 region has the DNA TGTGCCAGCAGCTTCAATCTCTATGGCTACACCTTC. It encodes CASSFNLYGYTF. The full variable domain, its missing parts supplied by reference TRBV7-2 and TRBJ1-2, is GAGVSQSPSNKVTEKGKDVELRCDPISGHTALYWYRQSLGQGLEFLIYFQGNSAPDKSGLPSDRFSAERTGGSVSTLTIQRTQQEDSAVYLCASSFNLYGYTFGSGTRLTVV.

In its sample, this clonotype was seen many times. The chain couples TRBV20-1 to TRBJ2-7; 9 nucleotides align to TRBD2. Germline values: CDR1 DFQATT, CDR2 SNEGSKA (reference sequence). The CDR3 runs 13 residues. The trim removed 3 bases at V and 3 bases at J, leaving 3 bases unmatched. CDR3 coding DNA: TGCAGTGCTAGGCCAGCGGGGGGCTACGAGCAGTACTTC. This gives the protein CSARPAGGYEQYF.

This clonotype came up many times. This may be a read error, as it is one base from a much larger clone. The chain has TRBV5-6 and TRBJ2-1; D uncertain. The CDR3 is 12 amino acids. Germline V gene sequence: CDR1 SGHDT, CDR2 YYEEEE. CDR3 residues: CASSSHYNEQCF. The CDR3 nucleotides are TGTGCCAGCAGCTCACACTACAATGAGCAGTGCTTC.

This clonotype turned up a few times. One base away lies a much larger clone, so this may be a sequencing read error. The conserved final phenylalanine or tryptophan is absent from the CDR3, which likely points to a read error. V usage is TRBV10-3 and J usage is TRBJ1-5; 8 nucleotides match TRBD1. The V gene end was trimmed by 2 bases and the J gene end by 7 bases; junction bases not matched to a gene: 7. CDR3 length: 15 residues. Germline CDR1 is ENHRY and CDR2 is SYGVKD. Written as DNA, the CDR3 is TGTGCCATCAGTGAGGGACAGGGAAGAGGACAGCCCCAGCATCTT. Its protein is CAISEGQGRGQPQHL.

This clonotype was recorded many times. V is TRBV10-3 and J is TRBJ2-2; 10 bases agree with TRBD1. The CDR3 is made up of 17 amino acids. Per germline, CDR1 ENHRY and CDR2 SYGVKD. Unmatched junction bases numbered 14, after V lost 10 bases and J lost 3 bases. The CDR3: CATTGQGLSIHTGELFF. The CDR3 DNA sequence: TGTGCCACCACGGGACAGGGGCTCTCTATCCACACCGGGGAGCTGTTTTTT.

In its sample, this clonotype was seen many times. The chain joins TRBV30 to TRBJ1-4; D gene uncertain. There are 12 residues in the CDR3. Trimming removed 0 bases at V and 7 bases at J, with 6 bases between. Germline CDR1 and CDR2: GTSNPN and SVGIG (reference sequence). CDR3 sequence: CAWSVRGEKLFF. The DNA for the CDR3 is TGTGCCTGGAGTGTCCGGGGTGAAAAACTGTTTTTT.

This clonotype was recorded many times. V usage is TRBV6-1 and J usage is TRBJ2-7; D call uncertain. The CDR3 is 13 amino acids. From germline, CDR1 is MNHNS and CDR2 SASEGT. Trimming cost V 8 bases and J 2 bases, with 13 bases left between them. The CDR3 DNA sequence: TGTGCCAGCGCCTCGATAGTTACCTACGAGCAGTACTTC. This translates into CASASIVTYEQYF.

In the case of this clonotype: Possible read error: a much larger clone is one base away. The V call is TRBV7-6, the J call TRBJ1-4; 7 bases match TRBD1. The CDR3 contains 14 residues. Germline CDR1 is SGHVS and CDR2 is FNYEAQ. Unmatched junction bases numbered 12, after V lost 5 bases and J lost 12 bases. The CDR3 coding sequence is TGTGCCAGCAGCCTGGGACAGCCCAATGGAGAACTGTTTTTT. This translates into CASSLGQPNGELFF.

This clonotype was recorded at least ten times. The chain combines TRBV7-2 with TRBJ1-5; no reliable D call. The V end lost 2 bases, the J end lost 5 bases, and 13 bases lay between the germline ends. The germline gives CDR1 SGHTA, CDR2 FQGNSA. The CDR3 consists of 15 residues. Here the CDR3 DNA reads TGTGCCAGCAGCTTAAAGGTTCAGAGCGATCAGCCCCAGCATTTT. It is translated as CASSLKVQSDQPQHF.

The chain couples TRBV4-3 to TRBJ2-2; 10 bases line up with TRBD2. V shed 1 base and J 6 bases; nucleotides not matched to a gene: 5. Germline V gene data show CDR1 as LGHNA and CDR2 as YSLEER. CDR3 length: 16 residues. CDR3 protein: CASSQGLAGVSGELFF. As DNA, the CDR3 is TGCGCCAGCAGCCAAGGGCTAGCGGGGGTCTCCGGGGAGCTGTTTTTT.